This T cell receptor (beta chain) was sequenced for a study of T and B cells in COVID-19 patients. For the study at large: Of around 21 active-infection patients, some 11 were critically ill with mechanical ventilation or extracorporeal membrane oxygenation. Study-wide results and caveats: Sorted SARS-CoV-2-responsive or tetramer+ T cells and CD4+, regulatory and CD8+ subsets were not yet sequenced.

The germline V gene encodes CDR1 MNHEY and CDR2 SMNVEV (reference sequence). V was pared by 6 bases and J by 2 bases, with 14 bases between. This CDR3 spans 14 amino acids. From blood, roughly 220-550 ng of genomic DNA served as TRB template. Relative to its sample, this clonotype is medium-sized. Antigen: not known. TRB rearrangements were amplified by multiplex PCR with BIOMED2 TRB-A/B primers. TCRdb reanalysed the multiplex PCR reads using MiXCR and keeps one entry per CDR3 protein. The table includes some 2,500 distinct CDR3 sequences, 25% to 30% detected once. The material sequenced was blood. V is TRBV27 and J is TRBJ2-7; D call uncertain. The sequence came from a human donor with active COVID-19. CDR3 in DNA: TGTGCCAGCAGAACGCATGGGCAGCCCTACGAGCAGTACTTC. Protein sequence: CASRTHGQPYEQYF.